The rows below give T cell receptor beta chains drawn from one sample of a study of radiation and T cells in renal cell carcinoma. Repertoires were generated with immunoSEQ multiplex PCR, while TCRdb's copy carries only in-frame clones and drops some. Of about 22,000 clones in the sample, more than 40% were seen once. Sequenced material: tumor tissue, taken from a patient whose treatment included radiotherapy and nephrectomy. The receptors here all came from a woman aged 50 to 60 with renal cell carcinoma. CDR3s include the opening cysteine and the closing phenylalanine or tryptophan. A D gene is named only where the DNA matches it firmly. Clone size is given for some rows only: seen once, a few or many times, or a class if the clone is expanded.

v_gene	d_gene	abundance	j_gene	CDR3nt	CDR3aa
TRBV29-1	TRBD2	-	TRBJ2-1	TGCAGCGTTAGACTAGCGGGGGGAAACAATGAGCAGTTCTTC	CSVRLAGGNNEQFF
TRBV6-1	-	-	TRBJ1-1	TGTGCCAGCAGTCGACTGACAGGACCTCTTGAAGCTTTCTTT	CASSRLTGPLEAFF
TRBV2	TRBD1	-	TRBJ1-5	TGTGCCAGCAGTGCGGGACAGGGTGGAGGTCAGCCCCAGCATTTT	CASSAGQGGGQPQHF
TRBV5-8	-	many	TRBJ2-2	TGTGCCAGCAGCTGGAGCCTGGGTATCGGGGAGCTGTTTTTT	CASSWSLGIGELFF
TRBV29-1	-	-	TRBJ1-2	TGCAGCGTTCTCTCGGGACAAACATATGGCTACACCTTC	CSVLSGQTYGYTF
TRBV15	TRBD1	once	TRBJ2-7	TGTGCCACCAGCAGAGATAACAGGGGTTCGGATTACTACGAGCAGTACTTC	CATSRDNRGSDYYEQYF
TRBV19	-	-	TRBJ2-5	TGTGCCAGTAGTACGATCCCGGGACGGGGGAGGGAGACCCAGTACTTC	CASSTIPGRGRETQYF
TRBV10-3	TRBD1	many	TRBJ2-1	TGTGCCATCAGTGATCGCGCAGGGACAGGGGGAAGTGAGCAGTTCTTC	CAISDRAGTGGSEQFF
TRBV2	-	medium-sized	TRBJ2-7	TGTGCCAGGAAGACAGGCAACGAGCAGTACTTC	CARKTGNEQYF
TRBV19	TRBD2	few	TRBJ2-5	TGTGCCAGTAGTCCTCTAGCGGGGGGGCCGGAGACCCAGTACTTC	CASSPLAGGPETQYF
TRBV19	-	-	TRBJ1-1	TGTGCCAGTTCCGTCAGTGTTTCCACTGAAGCTTTCTTT	CASSVSVSTEAFF
TRBV12-5	-	once	TRBJ2-3	TGTGCTAGTGGTTTGTGGCAGGGCACAGATACGCAGTATTTT	CASGLWQGTDTQYF
TRBV19	TRBD1	-	TRBJ2-5	TGTGCCAGTAGTACCTCGGGACAGGGGAGGGGGACCCAGTACTTC	CASSTSGQGRGTQYF
TRBV6-5	TRBD1	few	TRBJ1-5	TGTGCCAGCAGGAGGACAGGTAGGAATCAGCCCCAGCATTTT	CASRRTGRNQPQHF
TRBV5-4	-	-	TRBJ1-1	TGTGCCAGCAGCCGGGGAGGAGGGGTCGACCTCATGAACACTGAAGCTTTCTTT	CASSRGGGVDLMNTEAFF
TRBV7-6	-	few	TRBJ1-1	TGTGCCAGCACCTTGTTACAGCAGCACACTGAAGCTTTCTTT	CASTLLQQHTEAFF
TRBV30	-	few	TRBJ1-1	TGTGCCTGGAGTGTACGAAGGCAAGTGAACACTGAAGCTTTCTTT	CAWSVRRQVNTEAFF
TRBV7-9	-	-	TRBJ2-1	TGTGCCAGCAGCTTCAGGACCAGGGGATACAATGAGCAGTTCTTC	CASSFRTRGYNEQFF
TRBV5-1	TRBD1	-	TRBJ2-3	TGCGCCAGCAGCCCCCGGACAGGGGGGGATACGCAGTATTTT	CASSPRTGGDTQYF
TRBV30	-	-	TRBJ1-1	TGTGCCTGGACCCCACCGGGGTACACTGAAGCTTTCTTT	CAWTPPGYTEAFF
TRBV30	-	few	TRBJ2-7	TGTGCCTGGAGTGTCCAGACAGCCTACGAGCAGTACTTC	CAWSVQTAYEQYF
TRBV12-5	-	few	TRBJ2-3	TGTGCTAGTGGGCCGAACAGGGCGGATACGCAGTATTTT	CASGPNRADTQYF
TRBV19	-	-	TRBJ2-7	TGTGCCAGTAGTCGCACAGGGAGCTCCTACGAGCAGTACTTC	CASSRTGSSYEQYF
TRBV7-8	TRBD1	-	TRBJ1-2	TGTGCCAGCAGCTTGGCGGGACAGCTCTATGGCTACACCTTC	CASSLAGQLYGYTF
TRBV14	-	-	TRBJ2-5	TGTGCCAGCAGCCAAGTATCTGGGGGAGAGACCCAGTACTTC	CASSQVSGGETQYF
TRBV7-7	TRBD1	-	TRBJ1-1	TGTGCTAGCATCGGACAGGGTATCACTGAAGCTTTCTTT	CASIGQGITEAFF
TRBV5-6	-	-	TRBJ2-2	TGTGCCAGCAGCTTGGTTGGACTCTGGAACACCGGGGAGCTGTTTTTT	CASSLVGLWNTGELFF
TRBV7-2	TRBD1	many	TRBJ1-2	TGTGCCAGCAGCCTTTCCAGGGGGCAGGACTACACCTTC	CASSLSRGQDYTF
TRBV7-3	-	-	TRBJ2-3	TGTGCCAGCAGCCGGACTGGTGTCGGGGATACGCAGTATTTT	CASSRTGVGDTQYF
TRBV10-3	-	few	TRBJ2-2	TGTGCCATCAGTACTGGACTCACGGGGAACACCGGGGAGCTGTTTTTT	CAISTGLTGNTGELFF
TRBV7-9	TRBD1	few	TRBJ1-2	TGTGCCAGCAGCTTATCTACAGGGGGAGACTACACCTTC	CASSLSTGGDYTF